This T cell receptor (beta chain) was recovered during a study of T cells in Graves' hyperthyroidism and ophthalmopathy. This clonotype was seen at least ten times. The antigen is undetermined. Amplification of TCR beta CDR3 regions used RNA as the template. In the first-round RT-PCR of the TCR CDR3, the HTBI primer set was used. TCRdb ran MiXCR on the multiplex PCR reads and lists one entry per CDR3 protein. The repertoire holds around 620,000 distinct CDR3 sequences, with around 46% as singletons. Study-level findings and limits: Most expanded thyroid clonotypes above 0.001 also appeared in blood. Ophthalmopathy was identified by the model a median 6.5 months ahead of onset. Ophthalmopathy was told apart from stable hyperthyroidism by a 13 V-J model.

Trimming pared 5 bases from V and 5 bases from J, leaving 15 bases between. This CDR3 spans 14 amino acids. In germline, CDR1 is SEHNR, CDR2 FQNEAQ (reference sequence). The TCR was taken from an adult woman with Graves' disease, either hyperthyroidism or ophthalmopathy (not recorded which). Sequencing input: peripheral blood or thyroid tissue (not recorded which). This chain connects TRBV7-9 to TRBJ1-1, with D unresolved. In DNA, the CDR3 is TGTGCCAGCAGCCTAGTCGGGGTTGGAACTGAAGCTTTCTTT. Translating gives CASSLVGVGTEAFF.